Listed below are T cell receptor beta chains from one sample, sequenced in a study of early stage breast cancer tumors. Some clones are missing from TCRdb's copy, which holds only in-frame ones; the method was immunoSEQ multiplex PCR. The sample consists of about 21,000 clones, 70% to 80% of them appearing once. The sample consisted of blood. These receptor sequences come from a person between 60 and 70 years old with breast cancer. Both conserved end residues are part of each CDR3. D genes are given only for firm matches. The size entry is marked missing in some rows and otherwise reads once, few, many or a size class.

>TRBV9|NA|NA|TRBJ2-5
TGTGCCAGCAGCGTATCTTCCGGGGACGAGACCCAGTACTTC
CASSVSSGDETQYF
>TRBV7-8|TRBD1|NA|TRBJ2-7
TGTGCCAGCAGCCCAACCTACGGACAGGGGGCCGGAGAGCAGTACTTC
CASSPTYGQGAGEQYF
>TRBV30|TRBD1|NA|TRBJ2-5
TGTGCCTGGAGTGGATCAGGGGGTGAGACCCAGTACTTC
CAWSGSGGETQYF
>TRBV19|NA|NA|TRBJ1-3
TGTGCCAGTAGTCCTACAGGACCCTCTGGAAACACCATATATTTT
CASSPTGPSGNTIYF
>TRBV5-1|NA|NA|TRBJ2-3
TGCGCCAGCAGTAGACAGGTTTTAGATACGCAGTATTTT
CASSRQVLDTQYF
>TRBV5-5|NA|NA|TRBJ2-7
TGTGCCAGCAGCTCGCTGCAGGCGACCTACGAGCAGTACTTC
CASSSLQATYEQYF
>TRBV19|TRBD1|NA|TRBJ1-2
TGTGCCAGTAGGCCTGACAGGGCAGACTATGGCTACACCTTC
CASRPDRADYGYTF
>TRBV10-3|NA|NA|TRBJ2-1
TGTGCCACCGGGGACTTCTACAATGAGCAGTTCTTC
CATGDFYNEQFF
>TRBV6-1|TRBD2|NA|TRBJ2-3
TGTGCCAGCAGCAAGGGACTAGCGGGAGTTGATACGCAGTATTTT
CASSKGLAGVDTQYF
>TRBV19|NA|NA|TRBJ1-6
TGTGCCAGTAATCTAAATGGACATAATTCACCCCTCCACTTT
CASNLNGHNSPLHF
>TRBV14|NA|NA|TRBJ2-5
TGTGCCAGCAGCCAAGATTTAGTAGGCAGGAAAAAAGAGACCCAGTACTTC
CASSQDLVGRKKETQYF
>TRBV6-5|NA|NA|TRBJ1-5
TGTGCCAGCAGTATCCGGCGGGGTCAGCCCCAGCATTTT
CASSIRRGQPQHF
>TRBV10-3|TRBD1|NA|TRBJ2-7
TGTGCCATCAGTGAAACCGGACAGGCCTCTACCCTCTACGAGCAGTACTTC
CAISETGQASTLYEQYF
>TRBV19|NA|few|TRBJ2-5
TGTGCCAGTAGTATCGTCTACCGAGAGACCCAGTACTTC
CASSIVYRETQYF
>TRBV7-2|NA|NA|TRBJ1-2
TGTGCCAGCAGCTCCGCGGCAGGGGCTTGGGGCTACACCTTC
CASSSAAGAWGYTF
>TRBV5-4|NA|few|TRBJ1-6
TGTGCCAGCAGCTTGGGGTACTATAATTCACCCCTCCACTTT
CASSLGYYNSPLHF
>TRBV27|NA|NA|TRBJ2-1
TGTGCCAGCAGTCCTGGGGGTGGGGGGTCCTACAATGAGCAGTTCTTC
CASSPGGGGSYNEQFF
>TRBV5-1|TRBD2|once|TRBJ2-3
TGCGCCAGCAGCTTGGCGGCTAGCGGGCTTAGCACAGATACGCAGTATTTT
CASSLAASGLSTDTQYF
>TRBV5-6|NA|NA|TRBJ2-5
TGTGCCAGCAGCTTGAGCGTGGAGACCCAGTACTTC
CASSLSVETQYF
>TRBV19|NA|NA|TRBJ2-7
TGTGCCAGTAGCACAGGCTTTCTTGAGCAGTACTTC
CASSTGFLEQYF
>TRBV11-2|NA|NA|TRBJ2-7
TGTGCCAGTGCCGGGGACCCCTACGAGCAGTACTTC
CASAGDPYEQYF
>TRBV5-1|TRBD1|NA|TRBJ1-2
TGCGCCAGCAGCTCAGGACAGGGGAGCTATGGCTACACCTTC
CASSSGQGSYGYTF
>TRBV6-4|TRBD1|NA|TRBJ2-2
TGTGCCAGCCCAGACAGGGGCGGTTTCCAAATTAACACCGGGGAGCTGTTTTTT
CASPDRGGFQINTGELFF
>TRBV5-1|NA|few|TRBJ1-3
TGCGCCAGCAGCTTGAAGGGCTACTCTTCCTCTGGAAACACCATATATTTT
CASSLKGYSSSGNTIYF
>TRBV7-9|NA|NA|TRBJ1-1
TGTGCCAGCAGCTTAGCCACCAGGGAGGACTTGAACACTGAAGCTTTCTTT
CASSLATREDLNTEAFF
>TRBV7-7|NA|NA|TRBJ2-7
TGTGCTAGCAGCCTTGGGCCGGGCTACGAGCAGTACTTC
CASSLGPGYEQYF
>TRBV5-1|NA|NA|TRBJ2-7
TGCGCCAGCAGCTCCTCGGGGGGCCCCTACGAGCAGTACTTC
CASSSSGGPYEQYF
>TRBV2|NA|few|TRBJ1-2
TGTGCCAGCAGTGAAGCCAGGCTCGGGAACTATGGCTACACCTTC
CASSEARLGNYGYTF
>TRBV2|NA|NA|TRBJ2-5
TGTGCCACCCGCCAAGAGACCCAGTACTTC
CATRQETQYF
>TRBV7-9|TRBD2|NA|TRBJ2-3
TGTGCCAGCAGCTTATTACTAGCGGGAGGGTCCACAGATACGCAGTATTTT
CASSLLLAGGSTDTQYF
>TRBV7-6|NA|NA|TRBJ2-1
TGTGCCAGCAGCGCAGAGGGGTACAATGAGCAGTTCTTC
CASSAEGYNEQFF
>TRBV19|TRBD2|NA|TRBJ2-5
TGTGCCAGTAGCAACCTACTAGCGGGGGGCTCCCCAGAGTACCAAGAGACCCAGTACTTC
CASSNLLAGGSPEYQETQYF
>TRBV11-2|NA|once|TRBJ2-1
TGTGCCAGCAGCCGTTGGAGCAATGAGCAGTTCTTC
CASSRWSNEQFF
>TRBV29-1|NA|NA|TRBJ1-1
TGCAGCGCGAGGCGAGGGGGAGACACTGAAGCTTTCTTT
CSARRGGDTEAFF
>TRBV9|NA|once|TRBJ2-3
TGTGCCAGCAGCGTAAGCACAGATACGCAGTATTTT
CASSVSTDTQYF
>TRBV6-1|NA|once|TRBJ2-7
TGTGCCAGCAGCGAAGGGAACTACTACGAGCAGTACTTC
CASSEGNYYEQYF